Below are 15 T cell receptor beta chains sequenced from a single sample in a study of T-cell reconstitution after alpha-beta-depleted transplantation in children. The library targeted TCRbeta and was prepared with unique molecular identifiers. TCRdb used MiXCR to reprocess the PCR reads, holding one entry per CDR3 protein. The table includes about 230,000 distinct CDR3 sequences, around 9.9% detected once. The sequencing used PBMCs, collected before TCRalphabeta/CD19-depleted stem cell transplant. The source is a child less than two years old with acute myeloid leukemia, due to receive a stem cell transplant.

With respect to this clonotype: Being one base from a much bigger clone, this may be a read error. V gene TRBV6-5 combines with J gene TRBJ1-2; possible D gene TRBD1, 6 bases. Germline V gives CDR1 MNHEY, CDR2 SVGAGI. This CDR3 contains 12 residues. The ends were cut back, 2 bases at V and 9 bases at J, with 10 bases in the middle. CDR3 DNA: TGTGCCAGCAGTTACGCCAGGGGCAGCTACACCTTC. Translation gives CASSYARGSYTF.

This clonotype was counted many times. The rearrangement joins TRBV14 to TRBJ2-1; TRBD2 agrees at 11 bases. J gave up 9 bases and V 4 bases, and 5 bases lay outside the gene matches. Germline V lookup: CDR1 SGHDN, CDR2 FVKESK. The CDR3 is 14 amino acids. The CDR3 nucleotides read TGTGCCAGCAGCCGAGGGACTAGCGGAACTGAGCAGTTCTTC. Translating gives CASSRGTSGTEQFF.

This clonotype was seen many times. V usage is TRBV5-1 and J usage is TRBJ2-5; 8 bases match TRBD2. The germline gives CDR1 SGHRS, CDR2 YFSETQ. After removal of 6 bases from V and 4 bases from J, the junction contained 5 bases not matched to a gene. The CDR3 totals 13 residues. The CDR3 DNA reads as TGCGCCAGCAACCCGGGGGGGGTAGAGACCCAGTACTTC. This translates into CASNPGGVETQYF.

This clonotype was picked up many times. CDR3 sequence reads: CASSLVGRDVQDGYTF. The CDR3 DNA is TGCGCCAGCAGCTTGGTTGGCAGGGACGTTCAGGATGGCTACACCTTC. The chain has TRBV5-1 and TRBJ1-2; a possible D gene is TRBD1 (5 bases). There are 16 residues in the CDR3. The V end was cut by 0 bases, the J end by 6 bases, with 18 bases between. Germline values: CDR1 SGHRS, CDR2 YFSETQ.

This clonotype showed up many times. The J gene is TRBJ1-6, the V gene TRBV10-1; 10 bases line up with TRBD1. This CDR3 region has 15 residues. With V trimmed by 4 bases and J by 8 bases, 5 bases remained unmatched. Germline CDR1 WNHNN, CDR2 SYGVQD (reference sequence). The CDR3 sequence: CASSGTGTGDSPLHF. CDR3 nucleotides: TGCGCCAGCAGTGGGACCGGGACAGGGGATTCACCCCTCCACTTT.

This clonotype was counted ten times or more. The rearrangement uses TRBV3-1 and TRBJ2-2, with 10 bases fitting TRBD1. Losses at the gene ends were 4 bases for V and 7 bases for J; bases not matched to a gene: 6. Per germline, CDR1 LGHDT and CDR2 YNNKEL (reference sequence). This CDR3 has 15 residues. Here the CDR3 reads CASSPRQGAGGELFF. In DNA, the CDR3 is TGTGCCAGCAGCCCCCGACAGGGGGCGGGCGGGGAGCTGTTTTTT. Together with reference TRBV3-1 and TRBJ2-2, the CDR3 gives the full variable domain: DTAVSQTPKYLVTQMGNDKSIKCEQNLGHDTMYWYKQDSKKFLKIMFSYNNKELIINETVPNRFSPKSPDKAHLNLHINSLELGDSAVYFCASSPRQGAGGELFFGEGSRLTVL.

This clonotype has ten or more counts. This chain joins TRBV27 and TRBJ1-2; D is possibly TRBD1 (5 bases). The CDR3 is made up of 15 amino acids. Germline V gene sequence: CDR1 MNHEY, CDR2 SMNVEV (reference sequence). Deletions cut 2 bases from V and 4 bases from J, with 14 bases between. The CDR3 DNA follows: TGTGCCAGCAGTTTAGTGCGGGGAGGGACCTATGGCTACACCTTC. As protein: CASSLVRGGTYGYTF.

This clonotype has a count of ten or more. For the CDR3, the DNA is TGCAGTACCGAACGGGACAGGGGGCTCGGTGGCTACACCTTC. This translates into CSTERDRGLGGYTF. The genes are TRBV20-1 and TRBJ1-2, with 12 bases lining up with TRBD1. Germline V gives CDR1 DFQATT, CDR2 SNEGSKA (reference sequence). J gave up 7 bases and V 8 bases, and 11 bases lay outside the gene matches. The CDR3 is made up of 14 amino acids.

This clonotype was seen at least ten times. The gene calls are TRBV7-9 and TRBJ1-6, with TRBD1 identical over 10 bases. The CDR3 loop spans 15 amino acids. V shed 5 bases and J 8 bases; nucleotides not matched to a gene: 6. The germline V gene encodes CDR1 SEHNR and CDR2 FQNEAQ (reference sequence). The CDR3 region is CASSPRQGADSPLHF. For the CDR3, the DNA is TGTGCCAGCAGCCCACGACAGGGGGCGGATTCACCCCTCCACTTT.

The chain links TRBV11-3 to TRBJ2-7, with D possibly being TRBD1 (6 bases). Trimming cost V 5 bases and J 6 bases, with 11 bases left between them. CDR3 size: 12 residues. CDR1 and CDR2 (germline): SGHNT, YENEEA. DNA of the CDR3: TGTGCCAGCAGCCGAGGACAGTTCGAGCAGTACTTC. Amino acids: CASSRGQFEQYF.

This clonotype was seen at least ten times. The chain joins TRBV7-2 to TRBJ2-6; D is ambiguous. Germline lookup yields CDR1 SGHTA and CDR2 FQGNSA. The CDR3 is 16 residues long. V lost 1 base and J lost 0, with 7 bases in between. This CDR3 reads CASSLGPHSGANVLTF. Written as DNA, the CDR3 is TGTGCCAGCAGCTTAGGGCCCCACTCTGGGGCCAACGTCCTGACTTTC.

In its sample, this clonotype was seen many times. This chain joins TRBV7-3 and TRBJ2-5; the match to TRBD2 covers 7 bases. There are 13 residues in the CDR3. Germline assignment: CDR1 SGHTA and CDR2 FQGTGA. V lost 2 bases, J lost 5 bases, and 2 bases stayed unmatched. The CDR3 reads CASSLWGGETQYF. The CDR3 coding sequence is TGTGCCAGCAGCTTATGGGGGGGTGAGACCCAGTACTTC. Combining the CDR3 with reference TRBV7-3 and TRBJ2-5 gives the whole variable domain GAGVSQTPSNKVTEKGKYVELRCDPISGHTALYWYRQSLGQGPEFLIYFQGTGAADDSGLPNDRFFAVRPEGSVSTLKIQRTERGDSAVYLCASSLWGGETQYFGPGTRLLVL.

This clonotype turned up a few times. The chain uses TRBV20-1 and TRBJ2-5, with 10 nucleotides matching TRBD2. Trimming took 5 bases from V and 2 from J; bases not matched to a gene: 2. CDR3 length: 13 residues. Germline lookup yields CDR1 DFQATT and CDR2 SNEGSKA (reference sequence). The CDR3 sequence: CSAGGLAQETQYF. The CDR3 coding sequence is TGCAGTGCTGGGGGACTAGCGCAAGAGACCCAGTACTTC.

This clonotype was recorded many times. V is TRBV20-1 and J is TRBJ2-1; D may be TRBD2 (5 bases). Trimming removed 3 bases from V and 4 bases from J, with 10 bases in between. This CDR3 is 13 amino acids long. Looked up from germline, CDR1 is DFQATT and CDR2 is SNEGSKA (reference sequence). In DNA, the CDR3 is TGCAGTGCTAGCCGGAGCGGATACAATGAGCAGTTCTTC. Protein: CSASRSGYNEQFF.

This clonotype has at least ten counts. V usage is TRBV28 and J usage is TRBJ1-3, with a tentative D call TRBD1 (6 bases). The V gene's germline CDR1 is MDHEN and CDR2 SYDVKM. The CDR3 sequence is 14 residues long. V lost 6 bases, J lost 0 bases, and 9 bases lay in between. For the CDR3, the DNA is TGTGCCAGCAGACTACAGGGCTCTGGAAACACCATATATTTT. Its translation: CASRLQGSGNTIYF.